The subject of this entry is one T cell receptor beta chain. Its specificity is not known. This record comes from a study of shared clonotypes between healthy human individuals. Regarding the study as a whole: Represented genetic and exposure-history diversity was restricted by having few donors. Estimated clonotype richness was generally higher in naive than memory subsets.

The data were produced by immunoSEQ multiplex PCR, yet TCRdb's version contains in-frame clones alone and is incomplete. Of roughly 550,000 clones listed, around 95% were seen once; the top ten hold about 0.11%. CDR1 is LNHDA, CDR2 SQIVND, per germline (reference sequence). Trimming stripped 4 bases from V and 0 bases from J, with 10 bases between. This CDR3 is built from 15 residues. Naivety among CD8 cells was defined by CD45RO negativity and positive CCR7 selection, thereby excluding terminally differentiated effector memory CD45RA+ cells. Recent acute infections and vaccinations were absent in the healthy HIV-negative adult donors.

The sequenced sample was naive CD8+ T cells sorted from blood. The chain carries TRBV19 and TRBJ1-5; a possible D gene is TRBD1 (6 bases). This TCR was recovered from a woman aged 25 to 39 in good health. CDR3 nucleotides: TGTGCCAGTAGTACAGGGGCTTATAGCAATCAGCCCCAGCATTTT. Encoded protein: CASSTGAYSNQPQHF.